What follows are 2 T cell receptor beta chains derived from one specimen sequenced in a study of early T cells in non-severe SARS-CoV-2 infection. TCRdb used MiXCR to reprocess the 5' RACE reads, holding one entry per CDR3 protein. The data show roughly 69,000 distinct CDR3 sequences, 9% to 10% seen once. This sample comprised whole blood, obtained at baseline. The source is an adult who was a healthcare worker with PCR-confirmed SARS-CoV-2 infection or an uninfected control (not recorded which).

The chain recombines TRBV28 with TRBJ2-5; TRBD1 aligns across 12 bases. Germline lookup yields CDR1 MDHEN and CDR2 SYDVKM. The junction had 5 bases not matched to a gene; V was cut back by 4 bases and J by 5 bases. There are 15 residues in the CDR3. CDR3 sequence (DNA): TGTGCCAGCAGTTCCGAGGGACAGGGGGCTGAGACCCAGTACTTC. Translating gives CASSSEGQGAETQYF.

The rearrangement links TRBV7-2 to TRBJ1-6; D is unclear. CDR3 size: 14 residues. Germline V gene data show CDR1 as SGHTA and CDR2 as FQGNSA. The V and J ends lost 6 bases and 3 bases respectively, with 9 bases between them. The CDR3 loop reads CASRGADYNSPLHF. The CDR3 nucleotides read TGTGCCAGCAGAGGCGCAGACTATAATTCACCCCTCCACTTT.